The 10 T cell receptor beta chains below were found in one sample sequenced in a study of T-cell reconstitution after alpha-beta-depleted transplantation in children. Preparation of the TCRbeta library was carried out with unique molecular identifiers. TCRdb redid the calling of the PCR reads with MiXCR, one entry per CDR3 protein. Of fewer than 150,000 distinct CDR3 sequences in the sample, more than 20% were seen once. The sequences come from PBMCs, mostly from graft donor cells, collected 180 days after TCRalphabeta/CD19-depleted stem cell transplant. The receptors derive from a male patient between 2 and 10 years old who had a stem cell transplant for chronic granulomatous disease, so the T cells may come from the graft donor.

This clonotype was seen repeatedly, ten times or more. This rearrangement joins TRBV29-1 to TRBJ1-2; 9 nucleotides agree with TRBD1. Trimming removed 2 bases from V and 5 bases from J; junction bases left unmatched: 6. Germline V lookup: CDR1 SQVTM, CDR2 ANQGSEA. This CDR3 contains 14 residues. The CDR3 here is CSVETSDRGYGYTF. CDR3 DNA sequence: TGCAGCGTTGAAACATCGGACAGGGGTTATGGCTACACCTTC. The full variable domain, rest sourced from reference TRBV29-1 and TRBJ1-2, is SAVISQKPSRDICQRGTSLTIQCQVDSQVTMMFWYRQQPGQSLTLIATANQGSEATYESGFVIDKFPISRPNLTFSTLTVSNMSPEDSSIYLCSVETSDRGYGYTFGSGTRLTVV.

This clonotype was observed many times. The chain joins TRBV29-1 to TRBJ2-7, with 9 bases aligning to TRBD2. J was trimmed by 7 bases and V by 4 bases; bases with no gene match: 8. CDR3 size: 13 residues. Germline values: CDR1 SQVTM, CDR2 ANQGSEA. The CDR3 region has the DNA TGCAGCGTTGTTGTTAGCGGGAGTGTAGAGCAGTACTTC. Its protein product is CSVVVSGSVEQYF.

The chain links TRBV15 to TRBJ1-5; D is undetermined. The germline V and J ends were trimmed by 0 bases and 9 bases, with 9 bases remaining between them. This CDR3 is built from 13 residues. CDR1 is LNHNV, CDR2 YYDKDF, per germline (reference sequence). The CDR3 region is CATSRDEPRPQHF. Here the CDR3 DNA reads TGTGCCACCAGCAGAGATGAGCCCCGGCCCCAGCATTTT. Using reference TRBV15 and TRBJ1-5 for the parts outside the CDR3, the full variable domain is DAMVIQNPRYQVTQFGKPVTLSCSQTLNHNVMYWYQQKSSQAPKLLFHYYDKDFNNEADTPDNFQSRRPNTSFCFLDIRSPGLGDTAMYLCATSRDEPRPQHFGDGTRLSIL.

CDR3 loop: CASRFRTSGIPETQYF. DNA for the CDR3: TGTGCCAGCAGATTCAGGACTAGCGGAATACCAGAGACCCAGTACTTC. The chain combines TRBV6-1 with TRBJ2-5; 10 bases align to TRBD2. The ends lost 6 bases at V and 4 bases at J; junction bases unmatched: 11. This CDR3 region has 16 residues. The germline V gene encodes CDR1 MNHNS and CDR2 SASEGT.

The chain combines TRBV11-2 with TRBJ2-1, with TRBD1 matching over 9 bases. V was clipped by 5 bases and J by 3 bases; unmatched bases: 11. In germline, CDR1 is SGHAT, CDR2 FQNNGV. CDR3 length: 17 residues. The CDR3 spells CASSPGTGLKNYNEQFF. The CDR3 DNA follows: TGTGCCAGCAGCCCGGGGACAGGGTTGAAGAACTACAATGAGCAGTTCTTC.

The chain combines TRBV20-1 with TRBJ2-5; 7 bases fit TRBD2. Trimming took 3 bases from V and 5 from J; bases not matched to a gene: 6. The CDR3 is made up of 13 amino acids. CDR1 is DFQATT, CDR2 SNEGSKA, per germline (reference sequence). This CDR3 is CSASPGLGETQYF. DNA for the CDR3: TGCAGTGCTAGCCCCGGACTAGGGGAGACCCAGTACTTC.

The table lists this clonotype with a few counts. The rearrangement joins TRBV4-2 to TRBJ2-1; D may be TRBD1 or TRBD2 (6 bases each). The CDR3 is 16 residues long. The V gene lost 0 bases and the J gene lost 4 bases, with 13 bases spanning the gap. Germline values: CDR1 LGHNA, CDR2 YNFKEQ. CDR3 region: CASSQDLGGSYNEQFF. The CDR3 region has the DNA TGTGCCAGCAGCCAAGATCTGGGGGGCAGTTACAATGAGCAGTTCTTC.

This clonotype was picked up many times. The chain recombines TRBV20-1 with TRBJ2-3; unclear D gene. This CDR3 spans 13 amino acids. V dropped 3 bases and J dropped 0 bases, with 7 bases sitting between them. The germline V gene encodes CDR1 DFQATT and CDR2 SNEGSKA (reference sequence). CDR3 in amino acids: CSARESSTDTQYF. The CDR3 region has the DNA TGCAGTGCTAGGGAGAGTAGCACAGATACGCAGTATTTT.

This clonotype was recorded at least ten times. The rearrangement uses TRBV29-1 and TRBJ1-2; no clear D. This CDR3 is built from 14 residues. Trimming shortened V by 4 bases and J by 4 bases, and 16 bases separated the two germline ends. The germline V gene has CDR1 SQVTM and CDR2 ANQGSEA. The CDR3 DNA reads TGCAGCGTTGTCGGTCTTTATGTCCCCTATGGCTACACCTTC. Protein product: CSVVGLYVPYGYTF.

This clonotype was recorded at least ten times. V and J are TRBV29-1 and TRBJ2-7; TRBD2 is a possible D gene (5 bases). Germline CDR1 reads SQVTM; CDR2 reads ANQGSEA. This CDR3 is built from 15 residues. The ends were cut back, 7 bases at V and 4 bases at J, with 23 bases in the middle. The CDR3 reads CSAADGGRGGYEQYF. CDR3 bases: TGCAGCGCTGCCGATGGCGGGCGAGGAGGTTACGAGCAGTACTTC.